The sequence of this T cell receptor (beta chain) was determined in a study of blood T cells in healthy people across ages. V was pared by 6 bases and J by 0 bases, with 7 bases of the junction left unmatched. CDR3 length: 16 residues. This clonotype is a singleton in its sample. Its antigen is still unknown. Samples had at least 7 million PBMCs isolated from them. Study-wide points: Naive T cell percentage showed a strong correlation with TCR beta diversity.

Sample-barcoded 5' priming and a J-beta primer mix drove a second PCR of roughly 7 to 11 cycles. Each sample yielded at least 2.5 million CDR3-containing paired-end reads. TCRdb re-analysed the 5' RACE reads in MiXCR, keeping a single row per CDR3 protein. Of over 1.5 million distinct CDR3 sequences listed, around half were seen once; the top ten hold 2.1%. The chain employs TRBV12-3 or TRBV12-4 and TRBJ2-2, with 7 nucleotides matching TRBD1. Specimen: blood. This clonotype originated in a woman in her forties in good health. For the CDR3, the DNA is TGTGCCAGCAGACTCCGGGACAGCTCGAACACCGGGGAGCTGTTTTTT. It specifies CASRLRDSSNTGELFF.